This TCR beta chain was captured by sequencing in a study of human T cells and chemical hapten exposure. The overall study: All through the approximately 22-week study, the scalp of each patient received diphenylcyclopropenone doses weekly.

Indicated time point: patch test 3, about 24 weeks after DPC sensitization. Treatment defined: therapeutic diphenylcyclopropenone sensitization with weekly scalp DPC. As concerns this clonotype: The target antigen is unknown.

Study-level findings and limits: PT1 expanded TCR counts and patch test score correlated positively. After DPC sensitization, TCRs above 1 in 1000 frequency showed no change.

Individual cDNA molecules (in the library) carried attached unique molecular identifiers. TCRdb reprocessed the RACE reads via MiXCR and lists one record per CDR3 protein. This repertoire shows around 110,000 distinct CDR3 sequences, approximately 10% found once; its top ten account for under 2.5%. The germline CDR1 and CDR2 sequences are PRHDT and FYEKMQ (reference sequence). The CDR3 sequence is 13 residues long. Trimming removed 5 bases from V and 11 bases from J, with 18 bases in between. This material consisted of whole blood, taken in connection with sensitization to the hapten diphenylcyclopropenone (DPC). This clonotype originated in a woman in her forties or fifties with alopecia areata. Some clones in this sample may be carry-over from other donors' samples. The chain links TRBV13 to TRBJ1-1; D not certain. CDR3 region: CASSPSGRPRAFF. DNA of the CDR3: TGTGCCAGCAGCCCTAGCGGGCGGCCTAGGGCTTTCTTT.